The T cell receptor beta chain under discussion was sequenced for a study of blood T cell repertoires in COVID-19. Looking at the study overall: Sample material is recorded as cDNA or gDNA derived from T cells, B-cell-depleted T cells, or PBMCs.

Method: immunoSEQ multiplex PCR; TCRdb's copy keeps in-frame clones and lacks some. The profile shows over 150,000 clones, about 80% of them singletons. This CDR3 is built from 16 residues. With V trimmed by 4 bases and J by 0 bases, 7 bases remained unmatched. In germline, CDR1 is KGHSH, CDR2 LQKENI. The sequence derives from a woman aged 60 to 75 who had recovered from COVID-19. The chain links TRBV18 to TRBJ1-1; 8 nucleotides match TRBD1. Sequenced material: PBMCs or T cells enriched from blood (not recorded which). The chain's CDR3 is CASSQSRGLMNTEAFF. The CDR3 DNA is TGTGCCAGCTCACAATCCAGGGGGCTCATGAACACTGAAGCTTTCTTT.